This TCR beta chain was identified during a study of T cell repertoires in cytomegalovirus infection. Turning to the study itself: Well-studied HLA-B-restricted CMV epitopes were used in the study alongside recently identified HLA-C-restricted ones. Matching HLA type and CMV infection were both indicated by public TCR beta signatures.

Findings and limits, study-wide: People with CMV and the relevant HLA were identified by cumulative public TCR beta family frequency.

Only a few counts were recorded for this clonotype. Its antigen is still unknown. TCRdb fed the reads into MiXCR, producing one record per CDR3 protein. This table has about a million distinct CDR3 sequences, around a third appearing once. After removal of 4 bases from V and 2 bases from J, the junction contained 6 bases not matched to a gene. Germline V gene data show CDR1 as SGHNT and CDR2 as YYREEE (reference sequence). This CDR3 contains 14 residues. The chain combines TRBV5-4 with TRBJ2-7; 7 bases align to TRBD1. This TCR derives from a human donor in good health (CMV status not recorded). Some clones in this sample may be carry-over from other donors' samples. The material sequenced was cultured CD8+ T cells from PBMCs, taken from culture after CMV antigen stimulation. The CDR3 DNA is TGTGCCAGCAGCATTACAGGGGATACCTACGAGCAGTACGTC. It yields the protein CASSITGDTYEQYV.